The 14 T cell receptor beta chains presented below share a single source sample, sequenced in a study of cytomegalovirus exposure and HLA in healthy donors. It was with 60 Vbeta and 13 Jbeta primers that the PCR ran. Sequencing was performed with immunoSEQ multiplex PCR; in TCRdb, only in-frame clones are kept and a portion is missing. The sample yields about 98,000 clones, around 67% seen once. The sequenced sample consisted of PBMCs. These receptors were obtained from a male donor in good health and CMV-seronegative.

This clone has only a few counts. The rearrangement links TRBV9 to TRBJ2-3; 14 positions match TRBD2. Germline assignment: CDR1 SGDLS and CDR2 YYNGEE. Trimming cost V 3 bases and J 6 bases; bases outside gene matches: 3. The CDR3 totals 15 residues. The CDR3 reads CASSATSGRADTQYF. CDR3 in DNA: TGTGCCAGCAGCGCGACTAGCGGGAGGGCTGATACGCAGTATTTT.

This chain uses TRBV18 with TRBJ2-1, with a possible D match to TRBD1 (6 bases). Germline values: CDR1 KGHSH, CDR2 LQKENI. Trimming pared 4 bases from V and 5 bases from J, leaving 12 bases between. The length of the CDR3 is 14 residues. As DNA, the CDR3 is TGTGCCAGCTCACGAACAGGGTCCGACAATGAGCAGTTCTTC. Its translation is CASSRTGSDNEQFF.

The J gene is TRBJ2-7, the V gene TRBV6-5, with TRBD1 matching 8 bases. Germline CDR1 and CDR2: MNHEY and SVGAGI. V trimming: 5 bases; J trimming: 3 bases; junction bases outside the gene matches: 6. This CDR3 is built from 14 residues. The chain's CDR3 is CASSQGARFYEQYF. The CDR3 DNA follows: TGTGCCAGCAGTCAGGGGGCCAGGTTCTACGAGCAGTACTTC.

The rearrangement uses TRBV5-1 and TRBJ2-1, with TRBD1 matching over 11 bases. CDR1 and CDR2 from the germline V gene are SGHRS and YFSETQ. This CDR3 contains 23 residues. V gave up 1 base and J gave up 8 bases; unmatched junction bases: 29. The CDR3 sequence is CASSLTGQGVSQSAGGPLDEQFF. The CDR3 coding sequence is TGCGCCAGCAGCTTGACGGGACAGGGGGTATCTCAATCGGCGGGAGGGCCCTTGGATGAGCAGTTCTTC.

This chain joins TRBV6-5 and TRBJ2-7; 7 positions match TRBD1. The CDR3 extends over 11 amino acids. Trimming at V came to 9 bases and at J to 4 bases, leaving 3 bases not matched to a gene. Per the germline V gene, CDR1 is MNHEY and CDR2 is SVGAGI. In DNA, the CDR3 is TGTGCCAGTCGACAGGGTTACGAGCAGTACTTC. Translating gives CASRQGYEQYF.

This clone came up a few times. This chain connects TRBV5-6 to TRBJ2-1; no definite D call. The CDR3 is made up of 13 amino acids. Deletions cut 0 bases from V and 7 bases from J, with 8 bases between. CDR1 and CDR2 from the germline V gene are SGHDT and YYEEEE. The DNA for the CDR3 is TGTGCCAGCAGCTTGGTTCGGGTTAATGAGCAGTTCTTC. The encoded protein is CASSLVRVNEQFF.

This clone was found once. The chain couples TRBV6-1 to TRBJ2-1; 8 nucleotides agree with TRBD2. The germline gives CDR1 MNHNS, CDR2 SASEGT. The CDR3 spans 17 residues. V shed 3 bases, J shed 7 bases, and the junction held 14 bases outside the gene matches. The CDR3 loop reads CASSEGVAGSLLNEQFF. For the CDR3, the DNA is TGTGCCAGCAGTGAGGGGGTAGCGGGGTCGCTACTGAATGAGCAGTTCTTC.

The gene calls are TRBV29-1 and TRBJ2-7; possible D gene TRBD2, 6 bases. Per germline, CDR1 SQVTM and CDR2 ANQGSEA. The CDR3 covers 14 residues. The ends were cut back, 1 base at V and 2 bases at J, with 12 bases in the middle. The CDR3 DNA sequence: TGCAGCGTTGAAGGCCGGGGGAGGACCTACGAGCAGTACTTC. It yields the protein CSVEGRGRTYEQYF.

The rearrangement uses TRBV6-1 and TRBJ2-3, with TRBD1 identical over 10 bases. The CDR3 has 15 residues. Trimming removed 6 bases from V and 1 base from J; junction bases left unmatched: 4. Per germline, CDR1 MNHNS and CDR2 SASEGT. The CDR3 DNA follows: TGTGCCAGCAGGTTGACAGGGGGCGGCACAGATACGCAGTATTTT. Its protein is CASRLTGGGTDTQYF.

Only a few counts were recorded for this clone. The chain joins TRBV11-3 to TRBJ2-7; the D is unclear. This CDR3 region has 16 residues. Germline V CDR1 and CDR2: SGHNT, YENEEA. V was pared by 5 bases and J by 1 base, with 18 bases between. CDR3 sequence: CASSLALTSGSYEQYF. CDR3 nucleotides: TGTGCCAGCAGCCTGGCCCTGACTTCGGGTTCCTACGAGCAGTACTTC.

The chain joins TRBV6-5 to TRBJ1-2; 8 bases align to TRBD1. This CDR3 is 13 amino acids long. J lost 2 bases, V lost 10 bases, and 6 bases had no gene match. CDR1 and CDR2 from the germline V gene are MNHEY and SVGAGI. CDR3 in DNA: TGTGCCACCTTTCAGGGGGCGAACTATGGCTACACCTTC. Translated: CATFQGANYGYTF.

J is TRBJ1-1 and V is TRBV5-4; 10 bases map to TRBD1. The V and J ends lost 3 bases and 2 bases, in that order; junction bases with no gene match: 1. Germline V lookup: CDR1 SGHNT, CDR2 YYREEE (reference sequence). The CDR3 runs 14 residues. CDR3 loop: CASSWDRGNTEAFF. DNA of the CDR3: TGTGCCAGCAGCTGGGACAGGGGAAACACTGAAGCTTTCTTT.

This rearrangement joins TRBV10-2 to TRBJ1-1, with 7 bases aligning to TRBD1. The length of the CDR3 is 14 residues. Germline CDR1 WSHSY, CDR2 SAAADI. Losses at the gene ends were 2 bases for V and 0 bases for J; bases not matched to a gene: 0. The CDR3 is CASSETGVNTEAFF. CDR3 DNA sequence: TGCGCCAGCAGTGAGACAGGGGTGAACACTGAAGCTTTCTTT.

This rearrangement joins TRBV7-3 to TRBJ2-3; the D gene is possibly TRBD1 (5 bases). V lost 6 bases and J 5 bases, leaving 12 bases between the germline ends. The CDR3 sequence is 13 residues long. The V gene's germline CDR1 is SGHTA and CDR2 FQGTGA. The CDR3 reads CASSLQGRDTQYF. DNA for the CDR3: TGTGCCAGCAGTCTGCAGGGTAGAGATACGCAGTATTTT. The whole variable domain, filled in from reference TRBV7-3 and TRBJ2-3, reads GAGVSQTPSNKVTEKGKYVELRCDPISGHTALYWYRQSLGQGPEFLIYFQGTGAADDSGLPNDRFFAVRPEGSVSTLKIQRTERGDSAVYLCASSLQGRDTQYFGPGTRLTVL.